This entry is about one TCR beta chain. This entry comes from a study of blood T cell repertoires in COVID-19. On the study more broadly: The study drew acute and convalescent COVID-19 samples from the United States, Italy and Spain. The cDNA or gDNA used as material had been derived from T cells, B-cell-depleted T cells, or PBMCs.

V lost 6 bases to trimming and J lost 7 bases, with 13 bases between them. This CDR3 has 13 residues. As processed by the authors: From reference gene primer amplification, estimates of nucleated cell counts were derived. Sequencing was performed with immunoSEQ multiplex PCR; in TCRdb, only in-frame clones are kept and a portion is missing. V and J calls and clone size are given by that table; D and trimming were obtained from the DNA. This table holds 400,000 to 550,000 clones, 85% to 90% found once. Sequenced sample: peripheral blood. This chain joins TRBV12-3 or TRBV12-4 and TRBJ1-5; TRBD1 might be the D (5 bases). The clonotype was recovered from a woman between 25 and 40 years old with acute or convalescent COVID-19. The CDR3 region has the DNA TGTGCCAGCAGAAAAATCCAGGGACAGCCCCAGCATTTT. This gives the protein CASRKIQGQPQHF.